This T cell receptor beta chain comes out of a study of blood T cell repertoires in COVID-19. Study at large: Sites across the United States, Italy and Spain contributed samples from acute and convalescent COVID-19. Nucleic acid was either cDNA or gDNA, and it came from T cells, B-cell-depleted T cells, or PBMCs.

Assay used: immunoSEQ multiplex PCR; TCRdb lists only in-frame clones, some missing. There are around 300,000 clones in the sample; roughly nine tenths occur only once, and about 2.6% lies in the top ten. Study members were between about 18 and 90 years old and lived in about two dozen US regions. In Cohort 3, a recovered donor had either two negative PCRs, clearance, or symptom resolution. CDR1 MGHRA and CDR2 YSYEKL come from the germline V gene. Trimming pared 4 bases from V and 1 base from J, leaving 14 bases between. The CDR3 spans 16 residues. The sequencing sample was made of PBMCs or T cells enriched from blood (not recorded which). This TCR was sampled from a young woman who had recovered from COVID-19. The chain uses TRBV4-1 and TRBJ1-5; D is ambiguous. CDR3 protein: CASSLSGGRSNQPQHF. CDR3 sequence (DNA): TGCGCCAGCAGCCTCTCCGGCGGGCGAAGCAATCAGCCCCAGCATTTT.